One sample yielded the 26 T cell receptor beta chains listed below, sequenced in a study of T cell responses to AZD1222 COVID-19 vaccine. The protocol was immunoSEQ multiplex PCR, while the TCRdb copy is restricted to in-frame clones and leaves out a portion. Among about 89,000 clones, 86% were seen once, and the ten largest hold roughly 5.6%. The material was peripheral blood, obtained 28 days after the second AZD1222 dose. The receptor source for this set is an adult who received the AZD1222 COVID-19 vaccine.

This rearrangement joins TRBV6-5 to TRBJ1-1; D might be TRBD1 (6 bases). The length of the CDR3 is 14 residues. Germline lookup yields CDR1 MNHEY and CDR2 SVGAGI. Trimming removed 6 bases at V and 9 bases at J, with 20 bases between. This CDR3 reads CASRISRDTGQAFF. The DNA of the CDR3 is TGTGCCAGCAGGATCTCCCGGGACACCGGGCAAGCTTTCTTT.

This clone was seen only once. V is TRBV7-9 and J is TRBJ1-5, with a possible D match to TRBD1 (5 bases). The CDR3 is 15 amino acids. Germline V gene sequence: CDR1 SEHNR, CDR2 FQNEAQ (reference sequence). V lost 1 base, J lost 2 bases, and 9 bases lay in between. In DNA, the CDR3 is TGTGCCAGCAGCTTAGGCGGGGCGGGCAATCAGCCCCAGCATTTT. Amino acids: CASSLGGAGNQPQHF.

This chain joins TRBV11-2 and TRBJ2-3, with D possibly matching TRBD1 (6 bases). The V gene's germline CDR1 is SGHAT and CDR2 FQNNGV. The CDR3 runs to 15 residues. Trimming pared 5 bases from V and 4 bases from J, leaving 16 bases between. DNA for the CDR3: TGTGCCAGCAGCCCACAGGGTGTAATATCAGATACGCAGTATTTT. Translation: CASSPQGVISDTQYF.

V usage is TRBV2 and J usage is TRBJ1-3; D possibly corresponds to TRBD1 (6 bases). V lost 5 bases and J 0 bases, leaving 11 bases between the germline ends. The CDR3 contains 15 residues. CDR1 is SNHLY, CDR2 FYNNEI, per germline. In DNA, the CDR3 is TGTGCCAGCAGTCAGGACAGCCTCTCTGGAAACACCATATATTTT. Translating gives CASSQDSLSGNTIYF.

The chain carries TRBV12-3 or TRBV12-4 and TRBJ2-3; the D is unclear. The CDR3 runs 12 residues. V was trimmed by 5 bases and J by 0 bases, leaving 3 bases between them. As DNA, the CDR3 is TGTGCCAGCAGTATAAGCACAGATACGCAGTATTTT. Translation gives CASSISTDTQYF.

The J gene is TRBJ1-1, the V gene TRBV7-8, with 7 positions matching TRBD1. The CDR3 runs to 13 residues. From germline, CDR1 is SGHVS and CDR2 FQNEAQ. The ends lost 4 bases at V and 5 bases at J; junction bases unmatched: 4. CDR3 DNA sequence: TGTGCCAGCAGCTCGACAGGGTGGACTGAAGCTTTCTTT. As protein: CASSSTGWTEAFF.

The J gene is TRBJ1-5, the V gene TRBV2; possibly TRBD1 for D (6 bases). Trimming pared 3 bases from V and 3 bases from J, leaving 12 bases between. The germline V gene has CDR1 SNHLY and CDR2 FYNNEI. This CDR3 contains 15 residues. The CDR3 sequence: CASSDEGHPNQPQHF. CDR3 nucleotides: TGTGCCAGCAGTGACGAGGGACACCCCAATCAGCCCCAGCATTTT.

The CDR3 sequence: CASSHPHFGLAGGAQETQYF. DNA of the CDR3: TGCGCCAGCAGCCACCCCCATTTTGGACTAGCGGGGGGAGCTCAAGAGACCCAGTACTTC. The chain recombines TRBV5-1 with TRBJ2-5; TRBD2 agrees at 14 bases. Per the germline V gene, CDR1 is SGHRS and CDR2 is YFSETQ. This CDR3 is 20 amino acids long. V lost 4 bases, J lost 2 bases, and 16 bases stayed unmatched.

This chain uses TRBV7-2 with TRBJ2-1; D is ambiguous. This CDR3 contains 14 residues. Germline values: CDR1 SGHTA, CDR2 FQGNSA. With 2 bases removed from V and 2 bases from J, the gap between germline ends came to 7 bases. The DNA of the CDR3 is TGTGCCAGCAGCTTATACGGCCCCTACAATGAGCAGTTCTTC. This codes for CASSLYGPYNEQFF.

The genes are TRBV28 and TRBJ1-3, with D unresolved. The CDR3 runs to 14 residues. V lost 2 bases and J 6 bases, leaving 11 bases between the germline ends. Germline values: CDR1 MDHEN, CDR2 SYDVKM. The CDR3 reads CASSLTVRENTIYF. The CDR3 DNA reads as TGTGCCAGCAGTTTAACAGTTAGAGAAAACACCATATATTTT.

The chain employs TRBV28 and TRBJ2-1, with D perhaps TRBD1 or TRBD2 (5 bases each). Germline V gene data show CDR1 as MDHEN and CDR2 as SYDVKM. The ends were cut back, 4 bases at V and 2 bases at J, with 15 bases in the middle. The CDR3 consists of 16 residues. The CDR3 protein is CASSSLGTGAYNEQFF. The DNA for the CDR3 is TGTGCCAGCAGTTCCCTTGGGACGGGCGCCTACAATGAGCAGTTCTTC.

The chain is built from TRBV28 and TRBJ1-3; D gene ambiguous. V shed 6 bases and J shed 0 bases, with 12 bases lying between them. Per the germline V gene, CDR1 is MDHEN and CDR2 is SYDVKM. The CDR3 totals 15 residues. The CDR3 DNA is TGTGCCAGCAGCCCGGACGGGAGCTCTGGAAACACCATATATTTT. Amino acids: CASSPDGSSGNTIYF.

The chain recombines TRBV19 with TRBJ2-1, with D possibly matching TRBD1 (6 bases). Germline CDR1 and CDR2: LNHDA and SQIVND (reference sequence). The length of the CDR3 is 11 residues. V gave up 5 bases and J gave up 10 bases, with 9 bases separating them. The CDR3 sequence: CASSFDREQFF. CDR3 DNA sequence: TGTGCCAGTAGTTTCGACAGGGAGCAGTTCTTC. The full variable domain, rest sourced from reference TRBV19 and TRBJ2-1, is DGGITQSPKYLFRKEGQNVTLSCEQNLNHDAMYWYRQDPGQGLRLIYYSQIVNDFQKGDIAEGYSVSREKKESFPLTVTSAQKNPTAFYLCASSFDREQFFGPGTRLTVL.

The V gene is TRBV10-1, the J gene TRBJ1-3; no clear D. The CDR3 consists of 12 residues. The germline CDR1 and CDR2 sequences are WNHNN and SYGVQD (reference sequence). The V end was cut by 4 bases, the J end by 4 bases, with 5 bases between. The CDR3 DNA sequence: TGCGCCAGCAGTGGAGACGGAAACACCATATATTTT. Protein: CASSGDGNTIYF.

CDR3 sequence (DNA): TGTGCTAGTGGTTTGGTACCGGACGGGCTAGCGGGAGGGGGGGAGCAGTTCTTC. Protein: CASGLVPDGLAGGGEQFF. This rearrangement joins TRBV12-5 to TRBJ2-1, with 12 bases that match TRBD2. CDR1 is LGHNT, CDR2 FRNRAP, per germline. The CDR3 runs 18 residues. V gave up 0 bases and J gave up 10 bases; unmatched junction bases: 13.

This CDR3 reads CASSQVGFNYGYTF. For the CDR3, the DNA is TGTGCCAGCAGCCAAGTCGGTTTTAACTATGGCTACACCTTC. The chain carries TRBV3-1 (or the pseudogene TRBV3-2) and TRBJ1-2; D remains unclear. Between the trimmed V and J ends, which lost 1 base and 1 base, there was a span of 7 bases. Germline CDR1 reads LGHDT; CDR2 reads YNNKEL (reference sequence). The CDR3 has 14 residues.

The CDR3 loop reads CASSGGQTGLAKNIQYF. The CDR3, as DNA: TGCGCCAGCAGCGGGGGACAGACAGGTCTAGCCAAAAACATTCAGTACTTC. The chain has TRBV5-1 and TRBJ2-4; 7 bases line up with TRBD1. The germline V gene has CDR1 SGHRS and CDR2 YFSETQ. The V gene end was trimmed by 4 bases and the J gene end by 0 bases; junction bases not matched to a gene: 10. This CDR3 is built from 17 residues.

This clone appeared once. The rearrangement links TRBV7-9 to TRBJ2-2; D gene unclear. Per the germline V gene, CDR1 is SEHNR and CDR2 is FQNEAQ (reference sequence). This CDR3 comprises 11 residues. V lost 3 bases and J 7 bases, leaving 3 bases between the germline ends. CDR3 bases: TGTGCCAGCAGCTTGAACGGGGAGCTGTTTTTT. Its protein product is CASSLNGELFF. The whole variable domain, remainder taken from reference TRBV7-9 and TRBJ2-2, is DTGVSQNPRHKITKRGQNVTFRCDPISEHNRLYWYRQTLGQGPEFLTYFQNEAQLEKSRLLSDRFSAERPKGSFSTLEIQRTEQGDSAMYLCASSLNGELFFGEGSRLTVL.

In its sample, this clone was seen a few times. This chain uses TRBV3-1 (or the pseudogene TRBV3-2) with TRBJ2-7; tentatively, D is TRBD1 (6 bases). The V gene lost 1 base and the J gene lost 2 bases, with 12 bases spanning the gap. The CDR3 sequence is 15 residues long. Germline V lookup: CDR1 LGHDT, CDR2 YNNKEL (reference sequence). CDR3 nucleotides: TGTGCCAGCAGCCAAGTTCTCACAGGGCCCTACGAGCAGTACTTC. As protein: CASSQVLTGPYEQYF.

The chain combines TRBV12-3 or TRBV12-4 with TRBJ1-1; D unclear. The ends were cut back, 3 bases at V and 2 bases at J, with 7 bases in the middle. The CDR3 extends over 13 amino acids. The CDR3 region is CASSFPPNTEAFF. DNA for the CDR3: TGTGCCAGCAGTTTCCCCCCCAACACTGAAGCTTTCTTT.

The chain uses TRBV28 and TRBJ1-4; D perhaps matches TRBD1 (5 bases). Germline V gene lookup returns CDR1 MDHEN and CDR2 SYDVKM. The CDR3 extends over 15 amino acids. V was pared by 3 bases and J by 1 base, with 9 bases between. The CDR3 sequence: CASSFPGLTNEKLFF. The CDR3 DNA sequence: TGTGCCAGCAGTTTCCCAGGGTTAACTAATGAAAAACTGTTTTTT.

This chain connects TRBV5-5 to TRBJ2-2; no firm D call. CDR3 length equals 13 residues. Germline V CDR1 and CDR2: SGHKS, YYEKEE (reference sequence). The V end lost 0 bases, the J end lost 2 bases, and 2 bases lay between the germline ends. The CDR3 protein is CASSLGNTGELFF. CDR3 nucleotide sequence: TGTGCCAGCAGCTTGGGAAACACCGGGGAGCTGTTTTTT. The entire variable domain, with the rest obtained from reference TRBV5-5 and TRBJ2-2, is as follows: DAGVTQSPTHLIKTRGQQVTLRCSPISGHKSVSWYQQVLGQGPQFIFQYYEKEERGRGNFPDRFSARQFPNYSSELNVNALLLGDSALYLCASSLGNTGELFFGEGSRLTVL.

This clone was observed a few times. The DNA for the CDR3 is TGTGCCAGCAGCCGCGTAGGGACCTGGGAGCTGTTTTTT. Its translation: CASSRVGTWELFF. V usage is TRBV7-6 and J usage is TRBJ2-2, with D perhaps being TRBD1 or TRBD2 (5 bases each). Germline V gene sequence: CDR1 SGHVS, CDR2 FNYEAQ. The V and J ends lost 5 bases and 9 bases respectively, with 13 bases between them. CDR3 length equals 13 residues.

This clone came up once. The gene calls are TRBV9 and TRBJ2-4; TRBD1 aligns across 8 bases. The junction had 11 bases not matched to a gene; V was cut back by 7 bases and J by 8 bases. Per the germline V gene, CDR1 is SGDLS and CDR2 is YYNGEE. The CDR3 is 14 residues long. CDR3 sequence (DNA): TGTGCCAGCGGGGGAGACAGGGGAGGAGACATTCAGTACTTC. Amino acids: CASGGDRGGDIQYF.

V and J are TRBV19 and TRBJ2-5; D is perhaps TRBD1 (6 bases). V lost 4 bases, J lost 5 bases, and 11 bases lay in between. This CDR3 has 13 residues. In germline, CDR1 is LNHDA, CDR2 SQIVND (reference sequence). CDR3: CASSTQGYETQYF. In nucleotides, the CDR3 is TGTGCCAGTAGTACTCAGGGGTACGAGACCCAGTACTTC.

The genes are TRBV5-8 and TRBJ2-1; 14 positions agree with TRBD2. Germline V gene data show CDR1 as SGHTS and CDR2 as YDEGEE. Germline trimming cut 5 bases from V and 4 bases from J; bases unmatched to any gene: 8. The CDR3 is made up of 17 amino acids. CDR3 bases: TGTGCCAGCAGGTTACCGGGACTAGCGGGGGTTTACAATGAGCAGTTCTTC. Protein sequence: CASRLPGLAGVYNEQFF.